This TCR beta chain came from a study of HIV-infected patients and healthy controls. Alpha and beta constant-region primers primed reverse transcription of approximately 500 ng RNA. Alpha and beta chain libraries were made separately by chain-specific third strand synthesis with multiplexing indices. Ligation attached cDNA to a 5' RACE adapter that carried a random hexamer and SP2 site. Each CDR3 protein gets one entry after TCRdb re-called the 5' RACE reads with MiXCR. The sample lists approximately 25,000 distinct CDR3 sequences, roughly 7.9% occurring once. No cell fractionation was done, so the repertoire covers all unsorted peripheral blood T cells. Four of the ten uninfected healthy control donors were sampled twice, two to three months apart. This CDR3 spans 14 amino acids. V dropped 0 bases and J dropped 4 bases, with 9 bases sitting between them. From germline, CDR1 is MGHDK and CDR2 SYGVNS.

This clonotype was picked up many times. The chain is built from TRBV25-1 and TRBJ1-1; D remains unclear. The clonotype comes from an adult in good health. Sequenced sample: blood. The CDR3 coding sequence is TGTGCCAGCAGTGAATACACAACGGGCACTGAAGCTTTCTTT. This codes for CASSEYTTGTEAFF.